This T cell receptor (beta chain) emerged from a study of T cell repertoires in cytomegalovirus infection. This clonotype showed up many times. Via MiXCR, TCRdb re-called the reads, giving one row per CDR3 protein. This sample has about 460,000 distinct CDR3 sequences; about 11% occur once, and the top ten carry 10% to 13%. Trimming took off 7 bases at V and 2 bases at J, with 17 bases between the two ends. CDR3 length equals 15 residues. Germline lookup yields CDR1 LNHDA and CDR2 SQIVND (reference sequence). The V gene is TRBV19, the J gene TRBJ2-5; TRBD2 is a possible D gene (5 bases). This receptor was identified in a human donor in good health (CMV status not recorded). Some clones in this sample may be carry-over from other donors' samples. Sample: PBMCs. CDR3 protein: CASTTKGALQETQYF. In nucleotides, the CDR3 is TGTGCCAGTACCACCAAGGGAGCCTTGCAAGAGACCCAGTACTTC.